This TCR beta chain was sequenced in a study of blood T cells in healthy people across ages. The CDR3 totals 13 residues. Germline lookup yields CDR1 MNHEY and CDR2 SVGAGI. The V end lost 4 bases, the J end lost 15 bases, and 19 bases lay between the germline ends. Researchers collected 9 to 10 milliliters of peripheral blood from every single donor. There are many counts of this clonotype. The use of a sample-barcoded 5' primer and a J-beta primer mix characterized a second PCR of about 7 to 12 cycles. TCRdb analysed the 5' RACE reads with MiXCR anew, one entry per CDR3 protein. The sample has about 830,000 distinct CDR3 sequences; around 62% are singletons.

The chain combines TRBV6-5 with TRBJ2-1; D assignment may be TRBD1 or TRBD2 (5 bases each). Sequences were obtained from blood. The origin of this receptor is a man under 40 in good health. The CDR3 reads CASSSPPLGTVFF. CDR3 coding DNA: TGTGCCAGCAGTTCCCCCCCCCTGGGGACGGTGTTCTTC.